The T cell receptor beta chain described here comes from a study of blood T cell repertoires in COVID-19. Study overall: The cDNA or gDNA used as material had been derived from T cells, B-cell-depleted T cells, or PBMCs.

Repertoires were generated with immunoSEQ multiplex PCR, while TCRdb's copy carries only in-frame clones and drops some. The repertoire includes about 220,000 clones, roughly nine tenths of them detected once, and under 4% sits in the top ten. The CDR3 spans 13 residues. CDR1 SGHDT and CDR2 YYEEEE come from the germline V gene. The ends were cut back, 4 bases at V and 10 bases at J, with 15 bases in the middle. Residents of about two dozen US areas, aged roughly 18 to 89 years, made up the participants. This receptor was identified in a woman younger than 35 in a cohort exposed to, infected with or recovered from COVID-19 (not recorded which). The sequenced material came from PBMCs or T cells enriched from blood (not recorded which). The chain links TRBV5-6 to TRBJ1-5, with a tentative D call TRBD1 (5 bases). CDR3 DNA: TGTGCCAGCAGCATCGATGTCGACAGTCCCCAGCATTTT. Translated: CASSIDVDSPQHF.